This is a list of T cell receptor beta chains from one sample in a study of HIV-infected children after antiretroviral therapy interruption. TCRdb redid the calling of the 3' RACE reads with MiXCR, one entry per CDR3 protein. Here the sample spans more than 85,000 distinct CDR3 sequences, less than 7% being singletons. The source material was CD45RA+ CD4+ T cells from PBMCs, pooled from several time points, sampled from a donor given antiretroviral therapy, either interrupted or continuous. These receptors came from a pool of human donors with HIV. The CDR3 runs from the conserved cysteine through the conserved F or W. Fields, in order: CDR3 DNA, CDR3 protein, clone size, J gene, D gene, V gene. A D gene is named only where the DNA matches it firmly. Only part of the rows carry a size: once, few, many, or a class if the clone is expanded.

CDR3 DNA: TGTGCCAGCAGTGAATTGGGCGGGGTCCCCCAGTTCTTC; CDR3 protein: CASSELGGVPQFF; clone size: many; J gene: TRBJ2-1; D gene: .; V gene: TRBV25-1
CDR3 DNA: TGTGCCAGCGAAATACGCTCCTATAATTCACCCCTCCACTTT; CDR3 protein: CASEIRSYNSPLHF; clone size: many; J gene: TRBJ1-6; D gene: .; V gene: TRBV6-1
CDR3 DNA: TGTGCCACCAGGGGACAGGGGAGGGGGAATGAGCAGTTCTTC; CDR3 protein: CATRGQGRGNEQFF; clone size: many; J gene: TRBJ2-1; D gene: TRBD1; V gene: TRBV24-1
CDR3 DNA: TGTGCCAGCAGTCCCAATACAGGGGTACAGGGGAGAGTATTCGGGCAGTACTTC; CDR3 protein: CASSPNTGVQGRVFGQYF; clone size: few; J gene: TRBJ2-7; D gene: TRBD1; V gene: TRBV6-6
CDR3 DNA: TGCGCCAGCAGCACACTGACTAGCGGGAGTGCGGGTAGTGAGCAGTTCTTC; CDR3 protein: CASSTLTSGSAGSEQFF; clone size: many; J gene: TRBJ2-1; D gene: TRBD2; V gene: TRBV5-1
CDR3 DNA: TGTGCCAGCAGCCTAGGGCAGGGGTCTTTCAATGAGCAGTTCTTC; CDR3 protein: CASSLGQGSFNEQFF; clone size: many; J gene: TRBJ2-1; D gene: .; V gene: TRBV11-3
CDR3 DNA: TGTGCCACCAGCACAGGACAGACTGAAAAACTGTTTTTT; CDR3 protein: CATSTGQTEKLFF; clone size: many; J gene: TRBJ1-4; D gene: .; V gene: TRBV15
CDR3 DNA: TGTGCCGCCTCCCAGGGACAGGGAGTGGGCGAGCAGTACTTC; CDR3 protein: CAASQGQGVGEQYF; clone size: .; J gene: TRBJ2-7; D gene: TRBD1; V gene: TRBV10-3
CDR3 DNA: TGTGCCTCCAAGACAGGGGAGGAACAGTACTTC; CDR3 protein: CASKTGEEQYF; clone size: .; J gene: TRBJ2-7; D gene: TRBD1; V gene: TRBV10-3
CDR3 DNA: TGTGCCAGCAGCCCGACTAGAGACACCGGGGAGCTGTTTTTT; CDR3 protein: CASSPTRDTGELFF; clone size: .; J gene: TRBJ2-2; D gene: .; V gene: TRBV7-3
CDR3 DNA: TGTGCCAGCAGTGAACCGGGCCCCCCCTTCCCCAATGAGCAGTTCTTC; CDR3 protein: CASSEPGPPFPNEQFF; clone size: many; J gene: TRBJ2-1; D gene: .; V gene: TRBV12-3/TRBV12-4
CDR3 DNA: TGTGCCAGCAGTTATGGGGGAGAAGATACGCAGTATTTT; CDR3 protein: CASSYGGEDTQYF; clone size: few; J gene: TRBJ2-3; D gene: .; V gene: TRBV6-5
CDR3 DNA: TGTGCCACCAGTGTCAGCGGCAGCTACAATGAGCAGTTCTTC; CDR3 protein: CATSVSGSYNEQFF; clone size: few; J gene: TRBJ2-1; D gene: .; V gene: TRBV24-1
CDR3 DNA: TGTGCCAGCAGCTACTTGGACAGGGGGCGCGGGGAGCTGTTTTTT; CDR3 protein: CASSYLDRGRGELFF; clone size: .; J gene: TRBJ2-2; D gene: TRBD1; V gene: TRBV5-4
CDR3 DNA: TGTGCCAGCAGTTTAGGGACAGGATGGCCAGATACGCAGTATTTT; CDR3 protein: CASSLGTGWPDTQYF; clone size: few; J gene: TRBJ2-3; D gene: TRBD1; V gene: TRBV25-1
CDR3 DNA: TGTGCCAGCAGCCAAGTTCCAGGGGGCTCCGGGGAGCTGTTTTTT; CDR3 protein: CASSQVPGGSGELFF; clone size: .; J gene: TRBJ2-2; D gene: TRBD1; V gene: TRBV14
CDR3 DNA: TGTGCCAGTAGCATAACCGGGACAGGGAAGAGAGATACGCAGTATTTT; CDR3 protein: CASSITGTGKRDTQYF; clone size: few; J gene: TRBJ2-3; D gene: TRBD1; V gene: TRBV19
CDR3 DNA: TGTGCCAGCAGCTCCCGACAGGGGTCCTCCTACGAGCAGTACTTC; CDR3 protein: CASSSRQGSSYEQYF; clone size: many; J gene: TRBJ2-7; D gene: TRBD1; V gene: TRBV7-2
CDR3 DNA: TGTGCCAGCACGTTGGGGGACCTCACCGGGGAGCTGTTTTTT; CDR3 protein: CASTLGDLTGELFF; clone size: many; J gene: TRBJ2-2; D gene: .; V gene: TRBV12-3/TRBV12-4
CDR3 DNA: TGCAGTGCTAGTGGGGGGAGCCTCAATTATGGCTACACCTTC; CDR3 protein: CSASGGSLNYGYTF; clone size: few; J gene: TRBJ1-2; D gene: .; V gene: TRBV20-1
CDR3 DNA: TGTGCCAGCAGTTTGGCTGGATCTACTAATGAAAAACTGTTTTTT; CDR3 protein: CASSLAGSTNEKLFF; clone size: .; J gene: TRBJ1-4; D gene: .; V gene: TRBV28
CDR3 DNA: TGTGCCAGCTCACAGGGGGGTACAGATACGCAGTATTTT; CDR3 protein: CASSQGGTDTQYF; clone size: many; J gene: TRBJ2-3; D gene: .; V gene: TRBV18
CDR3 DNA: TGCGCCAGCAGCTTGGGTGGTCCGGGGGAGCAGTACTTC; CDR3 protein: CASSLGGPGEQYF; clone size: many; J gene: TRBJ2-7; D gene: .; V gene: TRBV5-1
CDR3 DNA: TGTGCCAGCAGCCCAGGGAGAGGGGGCACAGATACGCAGTATTTT; CDR3 protein: CASSPGRGGTDTQYF; clone size: many; J gene: TRBJ2-3; D gene: .; V gene: TRBV11-2
CDR3 DNA: TGCAGCGCCGCCCACCCGAACACTGAAGCTTTCTTT; CDR3 protein: CSAAHPNTEAFF; clone size: many; J gene: TRBJ1-1; D gene: .; V gene: TRBV29-1
CDR3 DNA: TGTGCCAGCACGGACACCTATCAGCCCCAGCATTTT; CDR3 protein: CASTDTYQPQHF; clone size: many; J gene: TRBJ1-5; D gene: .; V gene: TRBV28
CDR3 DNA: TGTGCCAGCAGCTTAGGGACAGGGAATAATTCACCCCTCCACTTT; CDR3 protein: CASSLGTGNNSPLHF; clone size: few; J gene: TRBJ1-6; D gene: TRBD1; V gene: TRBV7-6
CDR3 DNA: TGTGCCAGCGCACGGGACTTGTCAGATACGCAGTATTTT; CDR3 protein: CASARDLSDTQYF; clone size: many; J gene: TRBJ2-3; D gene: .; V gene: TRBV6-4
CDR3 DNA: TGTGCCAGCAGTGAACTGGGGCGCGATGCTGAGCAGTTCTTC; CDR3 protein: CASSELGRDAEQFF; clone size: many; J gene: TRBJ2-1; D gene: .; V gene: TRBV10-3
CDR3 DNA: TGTGCCAGCAGTTTATTAAGGGATGAGACCCAGTACTTC; CDR3 protein: CASSLLRDETQYF; clone size: few; J gene: TRBJ2-5; D gene: .; V gene: TRBV12-3/TRBV12-4
CDR3 DNA: TGCGCCAGCAGCCCGGTCGGGGGGAGGAATGAGCAGTTCTTC; CDR3 protein: CASSPVGGRNEQFF; clone size: many; J gene: TRBJ2-1; D gene: TRBD2; V gene: TRBV5-1
CDR3 DNA: TGCGCCAGCAGCTTCGACGTCTCCTACGAGCAGTACTTC; CDR3 protein: CASSFDVSYEQYF; clone size: many; J gene: TRBJ2-7; D gene: .; V gene: TRBV5-1
CDR3 DNA: TGTGCCTGGAATCGTAATTCTGAAGCTTTCTTT; CDR3 protein: CAWNRNSEAFF; clone size: many; J gene: TRBJ1-1; D gene: .; V gene: TRBV30
CDR3 DNA: TGTGCCAGCAGCCAACGGGGAGGACTGCTGCATTTT; CDR3 protein: CASSQRGGLLHF; clone size: few; J gene: TRBJ2-3; D gene: .; V gene: TRBV6-5
CDR3 DNA: TGTGTCAGCAGCCAGGGGTCCAACTATGGCTACACCTTC; CDR3 protein: CVSSQGSNYGYTF; clone size: .; J gene: TRBJ1-2; D gene: .; V gene: TRBV7-9
CDR3 DNA: TGCGCCAGCCCCGGCATTGGGACTGGGGCGACTGAAGCTTTCTTT; CDR3 protein: CASPGIGTGATEAFF; clone size: .; J gene: TRBJ1-1; D gene: .; V gene: TRBV5-1
CDR3 DNA: TGCGCCAGCGAGGGCCCATCCTACAATGAGCAGTTCTTC; CDR3 protein: CASEGPSYNEQFF; clone size: many; J gene: TRBJ2-1; D gene: .; V gene: TRBV4-1
CDR3 DNA: TGTGCCAGCAGTTTTTCTTTTAGGGATCCGGGACAGGGCACCTACGAGCAGTACTTC; CDR3 protein: CASSFSFRDPGQGTYEQYF; clone size: many; J gene: TRBJ2-7; D gene: TRBD1; V gene: TRBV28
CDR3 DNA: TGTGCCAGCAGCCAAGATGGGACAGGGGGCACTGAAGCTTTCTTT; CDR3 protein: CASSQDGTGGTEAFF; clone size: many; J gene: TRBJ1-1; D gene: TRBD1; V gene: TRBV4-2
CDR3 DNA: TGCGCCAGCACCTCCCAGACAGGGGTGGGGTCCTACGAGCAGTACTTC; CDR3 protein: CASTSQTGVGSYEQYF; clone size: many; J gene: TRBJ2-7; D gene: TRBD1; V gene: TRBV10-2
CDR3 DNA: TGCAGTGCTAGAGATCCCGGACTCCCCCAGCCCACTGAAGCTTTCTTT; CDR3 protein: CSARDPGLPQPTEAFF; clone size: many; J gene: TRBJ1-1; D gene: .; V gene: TRBV20-1
CDR3 DNA: TGCGCCAGCAGCTGGGACACTGGAAACACCATATATTTT; CDR3 protein: CASSWDTGNTIYF; clone size: many; J gene: TRBJ1-3; D gene: .; V gene: TRBV5-1
CDR3 DNA: TGCAGTGCTCCACTGACAGGGGGGACTGAAGCTTTCTTT; CDR3 protein: CSAPLTGGTEAFF; clone size: .; J gene: TRBJ1-1; D gene: TRBD1; V gene: TRBV20-1
CDR3 DNA: TGTGCCAGCAGCTTGGCCGGGGCAGATACGCAGTATTTT; CDR3 protein: CASSLAGADTQYF; clone size: many; J gene: TRBJ2-3; D gene: .; V gene: TRBV5-5
CDR3 DNA: TGCGCCAGCGCCCAGATTGCCATGGCCTACGAGCAGTACTTC; CDR3 protein: CASAQIAMAYEQYF; clone size: many; J gene: TRBJ2-7; D gene: .; V gene: TRBV5-1
CDR3 DNA: TGTGCCAGCAGTTTAACGGGGGGCAATCAGCCCCAGCATTTT; CDR3 protein: CASSLTGGNQPQHF; clone size: many; J gene: TRBJ1-5; D gene: .; V gene: TRBV12-3/TRBV12-4
CDR3 DNA: TGCAGCGTTGTTTATTCGGGAGGGAACACTGAAGCTTTCTTT; CDR3 protein: CSVVYSGGNTEAFF; clone size: many; J gene: TRBJ1-1; D gene: .; V gene: TRBV29-1